A single sample is the source of the 28 T cell receptor beta chains below, sequenced in a study of T cells after yellow fever vaccination. Each CDR3 protein gets one entry after TCRdb re-called the 5' RACE reads with MiXCR. The data show 65,000 to 70,000 distinct CDR3 sequences, about 6% seen once. The material sequenced was CD4+ T cells sorted from PBMCs, taken about 2 weeks after the first yellow fever vaccination. The receptor source for this set is a man aged 18-30 years who received the YFV17D yellow fever vaccine.

This clonotype showed up many times. V and J are TRBV20-1 and TRBJ2-3; 9 bases fit TRBD2. CDR1 and CDR2 from the germline V gene are DFQATT and SNEGSKA (reference sequence). CDR3 size: 16 residues. J lost 4 bases, V lost 4 bases, and 12 bases had no gene match. CDR3: CSANPGGGGEADTQYF. The CDR3 region has the DNA TGCAGTGCTAACCCCGGCGGGGGGGGAGAGGCAGATACGCAGTATTTT.

This clonotype was counted many times. The chain employs TRBV5-1 and TRBJ2-7; D is undetermined. This CDR3 contains 12 residues. Germline V lookup: CDR1 SGHRS, CDR2 YFSETQ. V lost 6 bases and J 4 bases, leaving 11 bases between the germline ends. Written as DNA, the CDR3 is TGCGCCAGCAAAGGTGGCGATTACGAGCAGTACTTC. Its protein product is CASKGGDYEQYF.

This clonotype was seen many times. J is TRBJ2-3 and V is TRBV5-1; TRBD1 might be the D (5 bases). Germline V gene sequence: CDR1 SGHRS, CDR2 YFSETQ. The CDR3 length is 15 residues. The V and J ends lost 4 bases and 0 bases respectively, with 12 bases between them. Here the CDR3 reads CASSPYDSSTDTQYF. As DNA, the CDR3 is TGCGCCAGCAGCCCCTATGACAGCAGCACAGATACGCAGTATTTT.

This clonotype has a handful of counts. The chain couples TRBV18 to TRBJ1-4; weak D call: TRBD1 (6 bases). Trimming removed 3 bases from V and 6 bases from J, with 14 bases in between. The CDR3 consists of 15 residues. Germline V lookup: CDR1 KGHSH, CDR2 LQKENI. The CDR3 sequence: CASSPRSGADEKLFF. DNA for the CDR3: TGTGCCAGCTCACCTAGGTCAGGGGCGGATGAAAAACTGTTTTTT.

This clonotype was observed many times. The V call is TRBV5-1, the J call TRBJ2-7; no firm D call. Germline lookup yields CDR1 SGHRS and CDR2 YFSETQ. CDR3 length equals 14 residues. V lost 2 bases to trimming and J lost 0 bases, with 9 bases between them. CDR3 in amino acids: CASSFARPSYEQYV. CDR3 bases: TGCGCCAGCAGCTTTGCCAGGCCCTCCTACGAGCAGTACGTC.

This clonotype occurred many times. This chain uses TRBV28 with TRBJ1-3, with 7 bases fitting TRBD1. Germline V CDR1 and CDR2: MDHEN, SYDVKM. This CDR3 contains 14 residues. Germline trimming cut 3 bases from V and 4 bases from J; bases unmatched to any gene: 3. The CDR3 is CASSLDRRGNTIYF. DNA for the CDR3: TGTGCCAGCAGTTTGGACAGGCGCGGAAACACCATATATTTT.

Ten or more counts support this clonotype. The V call is TRBV5-1, the J call TRBJ2-1, with D perhaps TRBD2 (5 bases). The CDR3 has 15 residues. V shed 5 bases and J shed 6 bases, with 18 bases lying between them. Germline V gene lookup returns CDR1 SGHRS and CDR2 YFSETQ. The CDR3 reads CASRTKLVGGNEQFF. The CDR3 DNA follows: TGCGCCAGCAGGACTAAGTTAGTAGGTGGCAATGAGCAGTTCTTC.

This clonotype showed up many times. The chain recombines TRBV2 with TRBJ2-5; TRBD2 aligns across 7 bases. The germline CDR1 and CDR2 sequences are SNHLY and FYNNEI. V was pared by 7 bases and J by 5 bases, with 13 bases of the junction left unmatched. CDR3 length: 15 residues. CDR3 sequence: CASTWETAGVETQYF. CDR3 nucleotides: TGTGCCAGCACCTGGGAGACGGCGGGGGTGGAGACCCAGTACTTC.

This clonotype came up many times. The rearrangement links TRBV4-3 to TRBJ2-1, with 10 bases fitting TRBD2. Trimming cost V 6 bases and J 6 bases; bases outside gene matches: 11. Per the germline V gene, CDR1 is LGHNA and CDR2 is YSLEER. The CDR3 totals 16 residues. The CDR3 DNA reads TGCGCCAGCAGACAAAGCGGGGGGGCTCTGAGCAATGAGCAGTTCTTC. It specifies CASRQSGGALSNEQFF.

This clonotype was recorded at least ten times. The rearrangement uses TRBV7-6 and TRBJ1-6; D gene uncertain. The CDR3 runs 14 residues. From germline, CDR1 is SGHVS and CDR2 FNYEAQ. Trimming pared 5 bases from V and 5 bases from J, leaving 10 bases between. In nucleotides, the CDR3 is TGTGCCAGCAGCCCCACCCCAGATAATTCACCCCTCCACTTT. Translated: CASSPTPDNSPLHF. The complete variable domain, with remaining parts taken from reference TRBV7-6 and TRBJ1-6, reads GAGVSQSPRYKVTKRGQDVALRCDPISGHVSLYWYRQALGQGPEFLTYFNYEAQQDKSGLPNDRFSAERPEGSISTLTIQRTEQRDSAMYRCASSPTPDNSPLHFGNGTRLTVT.

There are many counts of this clonotype. The V gene is TRBV21-1, the J gene TRBJ2-1; the table calls TRBD2, which could not be checked here. TRBV21-1 is shown as a pseudogene. The CDR3 runs 18 residues. This chain's CDR3 is CASSKLRARGVTYNEQFF. The DNA for the CDR3 is TGTGCCAGCAGCAAATTAAGGGCCCGGGGGGTGACCTACAATGAGCAGTTCTTC.

This clonotype was recorded at least ten times. This rearrangement joins TRBV2 to TRBJ2-1; 10 positions agree with TRBD2. Germline V gives CDR1 SNHLY, CDR2 FYNNEI. The CDR3 contains 15 residues. After removal of 7 bases from V and 7 bases from J, the junction contained 10 bases not matched to a gene. The CDR3 spells CASMGPAGGPNEQFF. DNA for the CDR3: TGTGCCAGCATGGGTCCAGCGGGGGGGCCTAATGAGCAGTTCTTC.

This clonotype was counted at least ten times. The chain couples TRBV6-5 to TRBJ1-6, with unresolved D. From germline, CDR1 is MNHEY and CDR2 SVGAGI. Trimming pared 0 bases from V and 0 bases from J, leaving 9 bases between. CDR3 length equals 17 residues. CDR3 protein: CASSYSRMSSYNSPLHF. CDR3 coding DNA: TGTGCCAGCAGTTACTCCAGGATGAGCTCCTATAATTCACCCCTCCACTTT.

This clonotype was seen repeatedly, ten times or more. The chain combines TRBV4-1 with TRBJ1-1; 8 nucleotides line up with TRBD1. J lost 4 bases, V lost 0 bases, and 4 bases had no gene match. The CDR3 runs to 15 residues. The germline CDR1 and CDR2 sequences are MGHRA and YSYEKL. In DNA form, the CDR3 reads TGCGCCAGCAGCCAAGATAACAGGGGGGTCACTGAAGCTTTCTTT. It yields the protein CASSQDNRGVTEAFF.

This clonotype was recorded many times. The V call is TRBV12-5, the J call TRBJ2-3; tentatively, D is TRBD1 (6 bases). The CDR3 extends over 15 amino acids. Germline V CDR1 and CDR2: LGHNT, FRNRAP. V lost 6 bases, J lost 1 base, and 14 bases lay in between. The CDR3, as DNA: TGTGCTAGTGGCCTTGGACAGATGGGCACAGATACGCAGTATTTT. Translation: CASGLGQMGTDTQYF.

This clonotype was detected ten times or more. The chain links TRBV5-4 to TRBJ2-5, with D possibly matching TRBD2 (6 bases). Germline V lookup: CDR1 SGHNT, CDR2 YYREEE (reference sequence). The germline V and J ends were trimmed by 1 base and 6 bases, with 13 bases remaining between them. The CDR3 consists of 14 residues. CDR3 sequence (DNA): TGTGCCAGCAGCTTGTATGTGGGGAGGAAGACCCAGTACTTC. Translated: CASSLYVGRKTQYF.

Ten or more counts support this clonotype. V and J are TRBV9 and TRBJ2-5; possible D gene TRBD2, 6 bases. The germline CDR1 and CDR2 sequences are SGDLS and YYNGEE. Trimming cost V 3 bases and J 2 bases, with 8 bases left between them. CDR3 length: 13 residues. The CDR3 reads CASSGGAQETQYF. The CDR3 nucleotides are TGTGCCAGCAGCGGCGGGGCTCAAGAGACCCAGTACTTC.

This clonotype was seen repeatedly, ten times or more. The gene calls are TRBV29-1 and TRBJ2-2; 8 bases agree with TRBD1. In germline, CDR1 is SQVTM, CDR2 ANQGSEA. V lost 7 bases, J lost 7 bases, and 8 bases stayed unmatched. This CDR3 comprises 13 residues. The CDR3 bases are TGCAGCGCTGGACAGGGCTTGGGCGGGGAGCTGTTTTTT. It translates to CSAGQGLGGELFF.

This clonotype came up many times. CDR3 region: CSARDPRGSTDTQYF. The DNA of the CDR3 is TGCAGTGCTAGAGACCCCCGGGGATCCACAGATACGCAGTATTTT. The chain combines TRBV20-1 with TRBJ2-3, with a possible D match to TRBD2 (5 bases). The CDR3 is 15 residues long. Germline CDR1 DFQATT, CDR2 SNEGSKA (reference sequence). Trimming cost V 0 bases and J 2 bases, with 12 bases left between them.

In this sample, this clonotype turned up many times. V is TRBV5-1 and J is TRBJ1-5; 7 nucleotides align to TRBD1. J lost 3 bases, V lost 0 bases, and 3 bases had no gene match. Germline loops: CDR1 SGHRS, CDR2 YFSETQ. This CDR3 contains 15 residues. CDR3 protein: CASSLAGTVNQPQHF. In DNA, the CDR3 is TGCGCCAGCAGCTTGGCCGGGACAGTCAATCAGCCCCAGCATTTT.

This clonotype was seen repeatedly, ten times or more. The rearrangement links TRBV7-8 to TRBJ2-5; D might be TRBD1 (6 bases). V was clipped by 8 bases and J by 7 bases, with 17 bases between them. The CDR3 covers 13 residues. In germline, CDR1 is SGHVS, CDR2 FQNEAQ. CDR3 sequence: CASCIREGGTQYF. CDR3 in DNA: TGTGCCAGCTGTATTCGCGAAGGGGGGACCCAGTACTTC.

In this sample, this clonotype turned up many times. The V call is TRBV10-3, the J call TRBJ2-2; D tentatively reads TRBD1 or TRBD2 (6 bases each). This CDR3 has 14 amino acids. The V gene's germline CDR1 is ENHRY and CDR2 SYGVKD. The V gene lost 5 bases and the J gene lost 5 bases, with 12 bases spanning the gap. The DNA of the CDR3 is TGTGCCATCAGTCGGGGGCTCGGGACCGGGGAGCTGTTTTTT. Protein: CAISRGLGTGELFF.

The table lists this clonotype with many counts. The chain uses TRBV20-1 and TRBJ2-5; TRBD2 is a possible D gene (7 bases). The germline CDR1 and CDR2 sequences are DFQATT and SNEGSKA (reference sequence). CDR3 length equals 15 residues. V was trimmed by 0 bases and J by 4 bases, leaving 15 bases between them. This CDR3 is CSARDWRGPGETQYF. The CDR3 coding sequence is TGCAGTGCTAGAGATTGGCGGGGGCCCGGAGAGACCCAGTACTTC.

This clonotype has a handful of counts. This sequence joins TRBV7-2 and TRBJ1-1; no clear D. The V end was cut by 2 bases, the J end by 1 base, with 14 bases between. The CDR3 consists of 16 residues. Germline values: CDR1 SGHTA, CDR2 FQGNSA. Here the CDR3 DNA reads TGTGCCAGCAGCTTATTTACGGTCGACTCGAACACTGAAGCTTTCTTT. Translation gives CASSLFTVDSNTEAFF.

This clonotype was recorded many times. The rearrangement joins TRBV4-3 to TRBJ2-7; no clear D. CDR1 and CDR2 from the germline V gene are LGHNA and YSLEER. The CDR3 loop spans 15 amino acids. V lost 0 bases and J lost 2, with 11 bases in between. CDR3: CASSQDMTGAYEQYF. CDR3 in DNA: TGCGCCAGCAGCCAAGATATGACTGGAGCCTACGAGCAGTACTTC.

Only a few counts were recorded for this clonotype. V is TRBV7-6 and J is TRBJ2-2; D gene ambiguous. V was pared by 5 bases and J by 4 bases, with 11 bases between. CDR1 and CDR2 (germline): SGHVS, FNYEAQ. The CDR3 runs to 14 residues. The CDR3 region is CASSARSTTGELFF. The CDR3 DNA is TGTGCCAGCAGCGCCCGGTCGACCACCGGGGAGCTGTTTTTT.

Regarding this clonotype: A much larger clone differs from this one at a single base, so this may be a read error. The chain uses TRBV6-6 and TRBJ2-5; no reliable D call. The CDR3 spans 13 residues. Germline V gene sequence: CDR1 MNHNY, CDR2 SVGAGI (reference sequence). The CDR3 region has the DNA TGTGCCAGCAGTTACTCCCGTCGAGAGACCAAGTACTTC. It translates to CASSYSRRETKYF.

This clonotype occurred many times. This sequence joins TRBV7-2 and TRBJ2-7, with D perhaps TRBD1 (6 bases). V lost 5 bases to trimming and J lost 7 bases, with 18 bases between them. Per the germline V gene, CDR1 is SGHTA and CDR2 is FQGNSA. This CDR3 has 14 residues. This chain's CDR3 is CASSRDTARGEQYF. The CDR3 nucleotides are TGTGCCAGCAGCCGGGACACAGCCAGAGGGGAGCAGTACTTC.